The rows below give T cell receptor beta chains drawn from one sample of a study of shared clonotypes between healthy human individuals. Libraries were prepared by immunoSEQ multiplex PCR; TCRdb keeps only in-frame clonotypes and omits some of them. The table has more than 550,000 clones, about two thirds seen once. The sequencing sample was made of memory CD4+ T cells sorted from blood. The receptors stem from a woman aged 25-40 years in good health. CDR3s include the opening cysteine and the closing phenylalanine or tryptophan. The order of the fields is D gene, V gene, J gene, clone size, CDR3 protein, CDR3 DNA. A D gene is named only where the DNA matches it firmly. Some rows have no size entry. The others give once, few or many, or a class for an expanded clone.

TRBD2,TRBV4-1,TRBJ2-1,NA,CASSPGTSGPYNEQFF,TGCGCCAGCAGTCCCGGGACTAGCGGACCCTACAATGAGCAGTTCTTC
NA,TRBV28,TRBJ2-7,once,CASSLYGHLTDEQYF,TGTGCCAGCAGTTTATATGGTCATCTCACCGACGAGCAGTACTTC
NA,TRBV6-5,TRBJ2-7,NA,CASSYSGLNYGQYF,TGTGCCAGCAGTTACTCCGGACTGAACTACGGGCAGTACTTC
TRBD1,TRBV5-1,TRBJ2-1,NA,CASSLDRGSYNEQFF,TGCGCCAGCAGCCTGGACAGGGGATCCTACAATGAGCAGTTCTTC
NA,TRBV7-2,TRBJ2-5,NA,CASRQTRGGETQYF,TGTGCCAGCAGGCAGACGCGGGGTGGAGAGACCCAGTACTTC
TRBD1,TRBV6-5,TRBJ2-5,NA,CASSYSAGGQETQYF,TGTGCCAGCAGTTACTCGGCAGGGGGCCAAGAGACCCAGTACTTC
NA,TRBV5-6,TRBJ2-7,once,CASATSAAGGFGEAF,TGTGCCAGCGCTACCTCGGCGGCAGGGGGATTCGGGGAGGCCTTC
NA,TRBV28,TRBJ1-5,NA,CASPITGFNQPQHF,TGTGCCAGCCCTATTACAGGGTTCAATCAGCCCCAGCATTTT
TRBD1,TRBV6-1,TRBJ2-2,many,CASSEGQGAPGELFF,TGTGCCAGCAGTGAGGGACAGGGGGCCCCCGGGGAGCTGTTTTTT
NA,TRBV11-3,TRBJ1-4,once,CASSPRTATNEKLFF,TGTGCCAGCAGCCCGCGGACAGCAACTAATGAAAAACTGTTTTTT
NA,TRBV2,TRBJ1-1,NA,CASRDQSRTEAFF,TGTGCCAGCAGGGACCAATCGCGGACTGAAGCTTTCTTT